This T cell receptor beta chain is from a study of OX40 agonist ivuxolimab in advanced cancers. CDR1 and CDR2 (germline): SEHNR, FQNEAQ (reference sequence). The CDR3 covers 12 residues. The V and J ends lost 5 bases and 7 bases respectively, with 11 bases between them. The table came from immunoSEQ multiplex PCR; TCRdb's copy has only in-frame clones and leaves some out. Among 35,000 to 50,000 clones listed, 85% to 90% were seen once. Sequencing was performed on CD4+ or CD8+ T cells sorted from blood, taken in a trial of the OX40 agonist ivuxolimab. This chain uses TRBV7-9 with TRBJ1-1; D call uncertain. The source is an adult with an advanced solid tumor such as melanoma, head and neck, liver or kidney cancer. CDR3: CASSLPGREAFF. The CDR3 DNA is TGTGCCAGCAGCCTCCCCGGGCGTGAAGCTTTCTTT. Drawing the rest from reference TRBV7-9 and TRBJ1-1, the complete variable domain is DTGVSQNPRHKITKRGQNVTFRCDPISEHNRLYWYRQTLGQGPEFLTYFQNEAQLEKSRLLSDRFSAERPKGSFSTLEIQRTEQGDSAMYLCASSLPGREAFFGQGTRLTVV.